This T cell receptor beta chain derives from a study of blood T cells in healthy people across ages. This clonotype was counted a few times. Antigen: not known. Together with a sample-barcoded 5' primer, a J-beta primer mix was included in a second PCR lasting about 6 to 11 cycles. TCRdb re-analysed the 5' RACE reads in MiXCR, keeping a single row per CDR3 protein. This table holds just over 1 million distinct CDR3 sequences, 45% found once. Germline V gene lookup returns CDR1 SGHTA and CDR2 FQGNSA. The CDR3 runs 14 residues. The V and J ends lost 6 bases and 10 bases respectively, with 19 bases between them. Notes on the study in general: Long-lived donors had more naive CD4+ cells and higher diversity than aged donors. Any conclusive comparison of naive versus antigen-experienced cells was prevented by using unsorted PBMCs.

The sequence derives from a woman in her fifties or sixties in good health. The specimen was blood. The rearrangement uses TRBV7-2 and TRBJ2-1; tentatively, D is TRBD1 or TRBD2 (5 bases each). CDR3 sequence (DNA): TGTGCCAGCAGGCCCCCGGGACGGGTGACGGAGCAGTTCTTC. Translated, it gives CASRPPGRVTEQFF. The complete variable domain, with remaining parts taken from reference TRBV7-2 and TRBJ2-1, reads GAGVSQSPSNKVTEKGKDVELRCDPISGHTALYWYRQSLGQGLEFLIYFQGNSAPDKSGLPSDRFSAERTGGSVSTLTIQRTQQEDSAVYLCASRPPGRVTEQFFGPGTRLTVL.